The 32 T cell receptor beta chains in this list originate from one sample, sequenced in a study of OX40 agonist ivuxolimab in advanced cancers. Libraries were prepared by immunoSEQ multiplex PCR; TCRdb keeps only in-frame clonotypes and omits some of them. The sample carries roughly 89,000 clones, around four fifths recorded once. The sequences come from CD4+ or CD8+ T cells sorted from blood, collected in a trial of the OX40 agonist ivuxolimab. These receptor sequences come from an adult with an advanced solid tumor such as melanoma, head and neck, liver or kidney cancer.

V usage is TRBV4-1 and J usage is TRBJ2-1; a possible D gene is TRBD1 (6 bases). V was pared by 8 bases and J by 7 bases, with 24 bases between. The CDR3 extends over 16 amino acids. Germline V gene sequence: CDR1 MGHRA, CDR2 YSYEKL. CDR3 in DNA: TGCGCCAGCGCCACTCTAGCTGGGGGCCCTCGGAATGAGCAGTTCTTC. Protein product: CASATLAGGPRNEQFF.

V usage is TRBV7-9 and J usage is TRBJ1-4; 10 bases match TRBD1. CDR1 and CDR2 from the germline V gene are SEHNR and FQNEAQ (reference sequence). The J segment lost 6 bases and the V segment lost 6 bases, leaving 4 bases of the junction unmatched. CDR3 size: 14 residues. The CDR3 region is CASSPGTGDEKLFF. In DNA form, the CDR3 reads TGTGCCAGCAGTCCCGGGACAGGGGATGAAAAACTGTTTTTT.

V and J are TRBV30 and TRBJ2-3; D perhaps matches TRBD1 (5 bases). Germline CDR1 is GTSNPN and CDR2 is SVGIG (reference sequence). The V gene lost 0 bases and the J gene lost 0 bases, with 7 bases spanning the gap. The CDR3 sequence is 14 residues long. The DNA for the CDR3 is TGTGCCTGGAGTGTAGGACATAGCACAGATACGCAGTATTTT. It specifies CAWSVGHSTDTQYF.

The chain joins TRBV18 to TRBJ2-2; a weak D match, TRBD2 (5 bases). Germline lookup yields CDR1 KGHSH and CDR2 LQKENI. The CDR3 length is 15 residues. Trimming pared 6 bases from V and 5 bases from J, leaving 16 bases between. The CDR3 reads CASSPTSGETGELFF. The CDR3 DNA is TGTGCCAGCTCCCCTACGAGCGGAGAGACCGGGGAGCTGTTTTTT.

This clone was found once. The chain uses TRBV5-4 and TRBJ2-7; TRBD1 matches 10 bases. J gave up 5 bases and V 2 bases, and 4 bases lay outside the gene matches. The length of the CDR3 is 14 residues. Germline V gene lookup returns CDR1 SGHNT and CDR2 YYREEE (reference sequence). The CDR3 is CASSFGQGGHEQYF. The CDR3 DNA sequence: TGTGCCAGCAGCTTCGGACAGGGGGGACACGAGCAGTACTTC.

The rearrangement uses TRBV7-5 and TRBJ1-6; the listed D gene, TRBD1, was not tested against the DNA. TRBV7-5 is listed as a pseudogene. The CDR3 runs 21 residues. The CDR3 protein is CVRSLITLITFNSSYNSPLHF. The CDR3 DNA reads TGTGTCAGAAGCTTAATCACGCTTATCACCTTTAACAGCTCCTATAATTCACCCCTCCACTTT.

The rearrangement links TRBV10-3 to TRBJ1-5; D uncertain. The germline CDR1 and CDR2 sequences are ENHRY and SYGVKD. The ends were cut back, 2 bases at V and 4 bases at J, with 6 bases in the middle. This CDR3 contains 13 residues. CDR3 in DNA: TGTGCCATCAGTGAGAACCTAAATCAGCCCCAGCATTTT. This sequence encodes CAISENLNQPQHF.

This chain joins TRBV29-1 and TRBJ2-7, with D perhaps TRBD1 (5 bases). V lost 1 base to trimming and J lost 1 base, with 11 bases between them. CDR1 SQVTM and CDR2 ANQGSEA come from the germline V gene. The CDR3 loop spans 14 amino acids. The CDR3 reads CSVEVRAGSYEQYF. The DNA of the CDR3 is TGCAGCGTTGAAGTCAGGGCAGGATCCTACGAGCAGTACTTC.

The gene calls are TRBV9 and TRBJ1-4; D is uncertain. This CDR3 region has 14 residues. V was shortened by 0 bases and J by 7 bases, with 10 bases between the two germline ends. The germline V gene encodes CDR1 SGDLS and CDR2 YYNGEE. The CDR3 DNA follows: TGTGCCAGCAGCGTAGGTGAGATAGGTGAAAAACTGTTTTTT. The encoded protein is CASSVGEIGEKLFF.

This clone was detected a few times. The chain has TRBV18 and TRBJ1-2; unclear D gene. Germline assignment: CDR1 KGHSH and CDR2 LQKENI. V lost 5 bases to trimming and J lost 5 bases, with 6 bases between them. The CDR3 is 11 residues long. The CDR3 nucleotides read TGTGCCAGCTCAACAGAGTATGGCTACACCTTC. Encoded protein: CASSTEYGYTF. Supplemented by reference TRBV18 and TRBJ1-2, the full variable domain reads NAGVMQNPRHLVRRRGQEARLRCSPMKGHSHVYWYRQLPEEGLKFMVYLQKENIIDESGMPKERFSAEFPKEGPSILRIQQVVRGDSAAYFCASSTEYGYTFGSGTRLTVV.

This rearrangement joins TRBV5-1 to TRBJ1-6; TRBD1 is a possible D gene (6 bases). The V gene lost 0 bases and the J gene lost 14 bases, with 12 bases spanning the gap. Germline assignment: CDR1 SGHRS and CDR2 YFSETQ. The CDR3 runs to 13 residues. The CDR3 loop reads CASSLAAGEALHF. The CDR3 DNA reads as TGCGCCAGCAGCTTGGCGGCAGGGGAGGCCCTCCACTTT.

The chain combines TRBV5-1 with TRBJ2-7, with TRBD2 as a possible D gene (5 bases). Trimming left V 0 bases short and J 3 bases short, with 10 bases between. The CDR3 is made up of 14 amino acids. The germline V gene encodes CDR1 SGHRS and CDR2 YFSETQ. Here the CDR3 reads CASSLVIGGYEQYF. The CDR3 DNA follows: TGCGCCAGCAGCTTGGTAATAGGAGGCTACGAGCAGTACTTC.

J is TRBJ2-3 and V is TRBV7-2; D uncertain. Germline-derived CDR1 and CDR2 are SGHTA and FQGNSA. Trimming removed 2 bases at V and 2 bases at J, with 5 bases between. This CDR3 comprises 13 residues. CDR3 coding DNA: TGTGCCAGCAGCTTAACCTACACAGATACGCAGTATTTT. Its translation: CASSLTYTDTQYF. Based on the CDR3 plus reference TRBV7-2 and TRBJ2-3, the full variable domain is GAGVSQSPSNKVTEKGKDVELRCDPISGHTALYWYRQSLGQGLEFLIYFQGNSAPDKSGLPSDRFSAERTGGSVSTLTIQRTQQEDSAVYLCASSLTYTDTQYFGPGTRLTVL.

The chain couples TRBV7-9 to TRBJ1-2; 8 bases align to TRBD1. The V segment lost 6 bases and the J segment 6 bases; nucleotides outside the gene matches: 12. This CDR3 region has 15 residues. Per the germline V gene, CDR1 is SEHNR and CDR2 is FQNEAQ (reference sequence). The CDR3 sequence is CASSSGTGRTDGYTF. As DNA, the CDR3 is TGTGCCAGCAGTTCCGGGACAGGCCGCACTGATGGCTACACCTTC.

J is TRBJ2-3 and V is TRBV29-1; D possibly corresponds to TRBD1 (6 bases). The germline V gene has CDR1 SQVTM and CDR2 ANQGSEA. This CDR3 has 13 amino acids. Trimming cost V 5 bases and J 5 bases, with 14 bases left between them. The CDR3 loop reads CSVPSTQGDTQYF. In DNA, the CDR3 is TGCAGCGTTCCGAGTACACAGGGAGATACGCAGTATTTT.

The V gene is TRBV6-5, the J gene TRBJ2-5; 8 bases are a match to TRBD1. Germline V gene lookup returns CDR1 MNHEY and CDR2 SVGAGI. The CDR3 runs to 14 residues. The V segment lost 5 bases and the J segment 1 base; nucleotides outside the gene matches: 3. In DNA, the CDR3 is TGTGCCAGCAGTAGACAGGGGTTCCAAGAGACCCAGTACTTC. Translating gives CASSRQGFQETQYF.

The rearrangement links TRBV7-2 to TRBJ2-4; 12 bases agree with TRBD1. With 6 bases clipped from V and 2 bases from J, the junction kept 5 bases outside the gene matches. CDR1 is SGHTA and CDR2 is FQGNSA in the germline V gene. The CDR3 has 16 amino acids. The CDR3 DNA reads as TGTGCCAGCAGGCCCGGGACAGGGGGCACCAAAAACATTCAGTACTTC. Residues: CASRPGTGGTKNIQYF.

The chain employs TRBV5-1 and TRBJ1-2; no definite D call. CDR1 SGHRS and CDR2 YFSETQ come from the germline V gene. Trimming cost V 10 bases and J 5 bases, with 24 bases left between them. The CDR3 totals 15 residues. CDR3: CAPLVPPLGRYGYTF. As DNA, the CDR3 is TGCGCCCCATTGGTACCTCCCTTAGGTAGATATGGCTACACCTTC.

The chain has TRBV5-1 and TRBJ2-1, with D uncertain. Trimming removed 4 bases at V and 10 bases at J, with 18 bases between. The CDR3 is made up of 14 amino acids. Germline CDR1 is SGHRS and CDR2 is YFSETQ. The CDR3 nucleotides are TGCGCCAGCAGCCCGGACGGCTTGGGCGAAGAGCAGTTCTTC. Protein sequence: CASSPDGLGEEQFF.

The chain has TRBV28 and TRBJ1-2, with D perhaps matching TRBD1 (6 bases). Trimming took off 5 bases at V and 4 bases at J, with 20 bases between the two ends. Germline V CDR1 and CDR2: MDHEN, SYDVKM. There are 16 residues in the CDR3. The CDR3 sequence: CASSPESTGPGYGYTF. The CDR3 coding sequence is TGTGCCAGCAGTCCTGAAAGCACAGGGCCAGGCTATGGCTACACCTTC.

The chain links TRBV2 to TRBJ2-2, with a weak D call TRBD1 (6 bases). Trimming removed 3 bases at V and 5 bases at J, with 13 bases between. The CDR3 has 15 amino acids. CDR1 is SNHLY, CDR2 FYNNEI, per germline. CDR3 DNA sequence: TGTGCCAGCAGTGACCAGGGGCGTTTGACCGGGGAGCTGTTTTTT. It encodes CASSDQGRLTGELFF.

The chain joins TRBV7-9 to TRBJ2-3; 7 bases line up with TRBD1. CDR1 is SEHNR, CDR2 FQNEAQ, per germline (reference sequence). The CDR3 sequence is 15 residues long. J gave up 2 bases and V 5 bases, and 7 bases lay outside the gene matches. The CDR3 region is CASSLGTAFTDTQYF. Written as DNA, the CDR3 is TGTGCCAGCAGCCTTGGGACAGCCTTCACAGATACGCAGTATTTT.

The gene calls are TRBV5-6 and TRBJ2-5, with 7 nucleotides matching TRBD1. The CDR3 is made up of 14 amino acids. The ends lost 4 bases at V and 0 bases at J; junction bases unmatched: 3. Germline CDR1 and CDR2: SGHDT and YYEEEE. The DNA of the CDR3 is TGTGCCAGCAGCGCGACAGGGAACCAAGAGACCCAGTACTTC. Translating it yields CASSATGNQETQYF.

V and J are TRBV28 and TRBJ2-7, with 9 bases that match TRBD2. The CDR3 is 16 residues long. Germline V gives CDR1 MDHEN, CDR2 SYDVKM. The V and J ends lost 3 bases and 5 bases, in that order; junction bases with no gene match: 11. This CDR3 reads CASSFPLLAGRHEQYF. In DNA, the CDR3 is TGTGCCAGCAGTTTCCCCCTGCTAGCGGGGAGACACGAGCAGTACTTC.

This clone has more than one count but fewer than ten. The chain joins TRBV19 to TRBJ2-3; 7 bases line up with TRBD2. Germline V gene sequence: CDR1 LNHDA, CDR2 SQIVND (reference sequence). The V segment lost 5 bases and the J segment 6 bases; nucleotides outside the gene matches: 8. The CDR3 totals 14 residues. The DNA for the CDR3 is TGTGCCAGTAGTTCTCGCGGGGGTCAGGATACGCAGTATTTT. It is translated as CASSSRGGQDTQYF.

This rearrangement joins TRBV4-3 to TRBJ1-5; D gene ambiguous. The CDR3 contains 15 residues. The germline V and J ends were trimmed by 0 bases and 5 bases, with 11 bases remaining between them. Germline CDR1 is LGHNA and CDR2 is YSLEER. The CDR3 DNA reads as TGCGCCAGCAGCCAAGATGGACGGGAAGATCAGCCCCAGCATTTT. Amino acids: CASSQDGREDQPQHF.

V is TRBV30 and J is TRBJ1-1; D is perhaps TRBD1 (5 bases). V was trimmed by 0 bases and J by 0 bases, leaving 14 bases between them. This CDR3 is 16 amino acids long. CDR1 and CDR2 from the germline V gene are GTSNPN and SVGIG (reference sequence). The CDR3 bases are TGTGCCTGGAGTGTACGGTCAGGGATAATGAACACTGAAGCTTTCTTT. Its translation: CAWSVRSGIMNTEAFF.

This clone has more than one count but fewer than ten. The rearrangement links TRBV2 to TRBJ1-4; TRBD1 is a possible D gene (5 bases). Germline V gene sequence: CDR1 SNHLY, CDR2 FYNNEI. Between the trimmed V and J ends, which lost 7 bases and 7 bases, there was a span of 13 bases. There are 13 residues in the CDR3. CDR3 bases: TGTGCCAGCACCCGGGGGGTAACTGAAAAACTGTTTTTT. As protein: CASTRGVTEKLFF.

The V gene is TRBV5-1, the J gene TRBJ1-2; D gene ambiguous. Germline V gene sequence: CDR1 SGHRS, CDR2 YFSETQ. V was clipped by 6 bases and J by 0 bases, with 12 bases between them. This CDR3 is 14 amino acids long. CDR3 region: CASTSDGANYGYTF. The CDR3 DNA reads TGCGCCAGCACCTCAGACGGAGCTAACTATGGCTACACCTTC.

This clone was recorded many times. This CDR3 is CAWSRTGSAAYNEQFF. The CDR3, as DNA: TGTGCCTGGAGTCGGACAGGCTCCGCGGCTTACAATGAGCAGTTCTTC. The chain recombines TRBV30 with TRBJ2-1; 7 bases match TRBD1. The CDR3 has 16 amino acids. CDR1 GTSNPN and CDR2 SVGIG come from the germline V gene (reference sequence). J gave up 4 bases and V 2 bases, and 11 bases lay outside the gene matches.

In the case of this clone: A junction end diverges from the germline sequence, so it may reflect a read error. The CDR3 sequence is CASKWDRGVYEQCF. CDR3 nucleotide sequence: TGTGCCAGCAAGTGGGACAGGGGCGTTTACGAGCAGTGCTTC. The chain combines TRBV28 with TRBJ2-7; 10 bases fit TRBD1. The V gene's germline CDR1 is MDHEN and CDR2 SYDVKM. CDR3 length equals 14 residues.

The rearrangement links TRBV6-1 to TRBJ2-3, with TRBD1 matching over 11 bases. V lost 6 bases, J lost 3 bases, and 5 bases stayed unmatched. This CDR3 comprises 15 residues. Germline loops: CDR1 MNHNS, CDR2 SASEGT. The CDR3, as DNA: TGTGCCAGCAGCTCGGACAGGGGGCGAACAGATACGCAGTATTTT. Amino acids: CASSSDRGRTDTQYF.